The 19 T cell receptor beta chains below come from one sample, sequenced in a study of blood T cell repertoires in COVID-19. Profiled with immunoSEQ multiplex PCR; TCRdb holds only in-frame clones, not every one. The repertoire holds around 130,000 clones, with more than 75% as singletons. The sequenced sample was peripheral blood. Receptor source: a woman aged 45-65 years who had recovered from COVID-19.

This clone was seen just once. The rearrangement uses TRBV12-3 or TRBV12-4 and TRBJ2-1; D is ambiguous. CDR3 size: 13 residues. Trimming left V 3 bases short and J 6 bases short, with 9 bases between. The CDR3 region has the DNA TGTGCCAGCAGTTTGAGTGGTTCCAATGAGCAGTTCTTC. Its protein is CASSLSGSNEQFF.

The chain carries TRBV29-1 and TRBJ1-2, with 9 bases fitting TRBD1. Germline trimming cut 6 bases from V and 0 bases from J; bases unmatched to any gene: 2. The CDR3 runs 13 residues. The germline V gene has CDR1 SQVTM and CDR2 ANQGSEA. Written as DNA, the CDR3 is TGCAGCGTCACAGGGGGCCCTAACTATGGCTACACCTTC. Amino acid sequence: CSVTGGPNYGYTF.

CDR3 DNA: TGTGCCAGCAGTCTCCCCACGGGAGGCCCCTACAATGAGCAGTTCTTC. Protein: CASSLPTGGPYNEQFF. The V gene is TRBV5-4, the J gene TRBJ2-1; the match to TRBD2 covers 7 bases. V gave up 5 bases and J gave up 2 bases; unmatched junction bases: 10. Germline lookup yields CDR1 SGHNT and CDR2 YYREEE (reference sequence). This CDR3 contains 16 residues.

The chain combines TRBV6-5 with TRBJ1-5; D is unresolved. This CDR3 spans 14 amino acids. The V gene's germline CDR1 is MNHEY and CDR2 SVGAGI. The V gene lost 5 bases and the J gene lost 8 bases, with 16 bases spanning the gap. For the CDR3, the DNA is TGTGCCAGCAGTCATGAGGGATCCGGGAAGCCCCAGCATTTT. This sequence encodes CASSHEGSGKPQHF.

This chain joins TRBV7-9 and TRBJ1-1; D is ambiguous. The germline gives CDR1 SEHNR, CDR2 FQNEAQ (reference sequence). CDR3 size: 14 residues. Between the trimmed V and J ends, which lost 0 bases and 0 bases, there was a span of 5 bases. The CDR3 reads CASSLAPVNTEAFF. The CDR3 DNA reads TGTGCCAGCAGCTTAGCGCCAGTGAACACTGAAGCTTTCTTT.

The chain employs TRBV5-1 and TRBJ2-1; tentative D call: TRBD2 (6 bases). Germline V gene lookup returns CDR1 SGHRS and CDR2 YFSETQ. The CDR3 is 14 amino acids. Trimming removed 5 bases at V and 9 bases at J, with 18 bases between. The CDR3 DNA reads TGCGCCAGCAGGGAGGGGACCGGAAGCAGTGAGCAGTTCTTC. Protein product: CASREGTGSSEQFF.

CDR3 amino acids: CASGSGTSGSTDTQYF. DNA for the CDR3: TGTGCTAGTGGGTCCGGGACTAGCGGGAGCACAGATACGCAGTATTTT. The chain uses TRBV12-5 and TRBJ2-3, with 12 bases matching TRBD2. Trimming removed 6 bases from V and 0 bases from J; junction bases left unmatched: 4. This CDR3 contains 16 residues. Germline CDR1 is LGHNT and CDR2 is FRNRAP.

The CDR3 bases are TGTGCCACCAGAAAGACTAGCGGGGCCGAAGAGACCCAGTACTTC. Its protein is CATRKTSGAEETQYF. The chain has TRBV2 and TRBJ2-5, with 11 bases fitting TRBD2. CDR1 is SNHLY and CDR2 is FYNNEI in the germline V gene. This CDR3 comprises 15 residues. V lost 10 bases to trimming and J lost 3 bases; unmatched junction nucleotides: 10.

V usage is TRBV13 and J usage is TRBJ2-7; 7 bases match TRBD1. V was clipped by 3 bases and J by 3 bases; unmatched bases: 2. Germline values: CDR1 PRHDT, CDR2 FYEKMQ (reference sequence). The CDR3 extends over 13 amino acids. In nucleotides, the CDR3 is TGTGCCAGCAGCTTCGACAGGGACTACGAGCAGTACTTC. Its translation is CASSFDRDYEQYF. The whole variable domain, filled in from reference TRBV13 and TRBJ2-7, reads AAGVIQSPRHLIKEKRETATLKCYPIPRHDTVYWYQQGPGQDPQFLISFYEKMQSDKGSIPDRFSAQQFSDYHSELNMSSLELGDSALYFCASSFDRDYEQYFGPGTRLTVT.

The chain carries TRBV3-1 (or the pseudogene TRBV3-2) and TRBJ1-2; perhaps TRBD1 as D (6 bases). This CDR3 is 15 amino acids long. Germline loops: CDR1 LGHDT, CDR2 YNNKEL (reference sequence). V gave up 3 bases and J gave up 4 bases, with 15 bases separating them. Here the CDR3 DNA reads TGTGCCAGCAGCCAGACGGACAGCTACGGCTATGGCTACACCTTC. Translating gives CASSQTDSYGYGYTF.

The V gene is TRBV6-2 or TRBV6-3, the J gene TRBJ1-1; D gene unclear. The CDR3 contains 17 residues. V lost 2 bases and J 1 base, leaving 17 bases between the germline ends. In germline, CDR1 is MNHEY, CDR2 SVGEGT. The CDR3 here is CASSYIPRHPGNTEAFF. CDR3 in DNA: TGTGCCAGCAGTTACATACCCCGCCACCCGGGGAACACTGAAGCTTTCTTT.

The chain links TRBV6-5 to TRBJ1-1; D possibly corresponds to TRBD1 (5 bases). CDR1 MNHEY and CDR2 SVGAGI come from the germline V gene. CDR3 length: 14 residues. V dropped 8 bases and J dropped 0 bases, with 13 bases sitting between them. The CDR3 here is CASWGWTMNTEAFF. Written as DNA, the CDR3 is TGTGCCAGCTGGGGCTGGACCATGAACACTGAAGCTTTCTTT.

This clone has a single count. The J gene is TRBJ2-1, the V gene TRBV5-6; D call uncertain. Germline CDR1 and CDR2: SGHDT and YYEEEE. There are 15 residues in the CDR3. V gave up 0 bases and J gave up 2 bases, with 9 bases separating them. Written as DNA, the CDR3 is TGTGCCAGCAGCTTGGTCAGACAACCCTACAATGAGCAGTTCTTC. This encodes CASSLVRQPYNEQFF.

CDR3 nucleotide sequence: TGTGCCAGCTCACCGCAGTTCCAAGAGACCCAGTACTTC. Translating it yields CASSPQFQETQYF. The chain recombines TRBV18 with TRBJ2-5; no clear D gene. V shed 3 bases and J shed 1 base, with 6 bases lying between them. In germline, CDR1 is KGHSH, CDR2 LQKENI. The CDR3 contains 13 residues. The full variable domain, its missing parts supplied by reference TRBV18 and TRBJ2-5, is NAGVMQNPRHLVRRRGQEARLRCSPMKGHSHVYWYRQLPEEGLKFMVYLQKENIIDESGMPKERFSAEFPKEGPSILRIQQVVRGDSAAYFCASSPQFQETQYFGPGTRLLVL.

V gene TRBV30 combines with J gene TRBJ1-3, with D hard to call. Germline CDR1 and CDR2: GTSNPN and SVGIG (reference sequence). The V end was cut by 3 bases, the J end by 0 bases, with 12 bases between. CDR3 length: 15 residues. The CDR3 spells CAWRVWRSSGNTIYF. In DNA form, the CDR3 reads TGTGCCTGGAGGGTTTGGAGAAGCTCTGGAAACACCATATATTTT. Together with reference TRBV30 and TRBJ1-3, the CDR3 gives the full variable domain: SQTIHQWPATLVQPVGSPLSLECTVEGTSNPNLYWYRQAAGRGLQLLFYSVGIGQISSEVPQNLSASRPQDRQFILSSKKLLLSDSGFYLCAWRVWRSSGNTIYFGEGSWLTVV.

This chain's CDR3 is CASSLYASGAGQGLHEKLFF. The CDR3 DNA sequence: TGTGCCAGCAGCTTGTACGCCTCCGGGGCGGGACAGGGTCTACATGAAAAACTGTTTTTT. The rearrangement joins TRBV5-8 to TRBJ1-4; 9 nucleotides line up with TRBD1. CDR3 length: 20 amino acids. Germline CDR1 is SGHTS and CDR2 is YDEGEE. The J segment lost 6 bases and the V segment lost 1 base, leaving 19 bases of the junction unmatched.

V gene TRBV6-1 combines with J gene TRBJ1-2; 8 bases are shared with TRBD1. CDR1 is MNHNS, CDR2 SASEGT, per germline. After removal of 3 bases from V and 6 bases from J, the junction contained 6 bases not matched to a gene. This CDR3 region has 14 residues. Written as DNA, the CDR3 is TGTGCCAGCAGTGAGAGACAGGGGAGAGATGGCTACACCTTC. It codes for CASSERQGRDGYTF.

The chain links TRBV19 to TRBJ2-6; weak D call: TRBD2 (5 bases). There are 16 residues in the CDR3. The V end was cut by 7 bases, the J end by 0 bases, with 13 bases between. The germline V gene has CDR1 LNHDA and CDR2 SQIVND (reference sequence). As DNA, the CDR3 is TGTGCCAGTACCGATTTTCGGGGCTCTGGGGCCAACGTCCTGACTTTC. It is translated as CASTDFRGSGANVLTF.

The chain recombines TRBV5-1 with TRBJ1-2, with 8 bases that match TRBD1. Germline V gene lookup returns CDR1 SGHRS and CDR2 YFSETQ. With 0 bases clipped from V and 1 base from J, the junction kept 5 bases outside the gene matches. The CDR3 is made up of 16 amino acids. CDR3 coding DNA: TGCGCCAGCAGCTTGGGGACAGGGCGGGGTAACTATGGCTACACCTTC. It yields the protein CASSLGTGRGNYGYTF. Drawing the rest from reference TRBV5-1 and TRBJ1-2, the complete variable domain is KAGVTQTPRYLIKTRGQQVTLSCSPISGHRSVSWYQQTPGQGLQFLFEYFSETQRNKGNFPGRFSGRQFSNSRSEMNVSTLELGDSALYLCASSLGTGRGNYGYTFGSGTRLTVV.